This T cell receptor beta chain is drawn from a study of blood T cell repertoires in COVID-19. Study context: T cells, B-cell-depleted T cells, or PBMCs provided the cDNA or gDNA that served as material.

V lost 5 bases to trimming and J lost 4 bases, with 17 bases between them. Germline V gene data show CDR1 as SEHNR and CDR2 as FQNEAQ (reference sequence). The CDR3 has 15 amino acids. Sequencing used immunoSEQ multiplex PCR; TCRdb keeps in-frame clones, though not all of them. The data show more than 80,000 clones, about 85% seen once. The TCR was taken from a woman in her 70s with acute or convalescent COVID-19. The sequenced sample was peripheral blood. The J gene is TRBJ1-1, the V gene TRBV7-9, with TRBD1 as a possible D gene (5 bases). CDR3 in DNA: TGTGCCAGCAGCCCGGGACTGTTTGAAGGCACTGAAGCTTTCTTT. This codes for CASSPGLFEGTEAFF.